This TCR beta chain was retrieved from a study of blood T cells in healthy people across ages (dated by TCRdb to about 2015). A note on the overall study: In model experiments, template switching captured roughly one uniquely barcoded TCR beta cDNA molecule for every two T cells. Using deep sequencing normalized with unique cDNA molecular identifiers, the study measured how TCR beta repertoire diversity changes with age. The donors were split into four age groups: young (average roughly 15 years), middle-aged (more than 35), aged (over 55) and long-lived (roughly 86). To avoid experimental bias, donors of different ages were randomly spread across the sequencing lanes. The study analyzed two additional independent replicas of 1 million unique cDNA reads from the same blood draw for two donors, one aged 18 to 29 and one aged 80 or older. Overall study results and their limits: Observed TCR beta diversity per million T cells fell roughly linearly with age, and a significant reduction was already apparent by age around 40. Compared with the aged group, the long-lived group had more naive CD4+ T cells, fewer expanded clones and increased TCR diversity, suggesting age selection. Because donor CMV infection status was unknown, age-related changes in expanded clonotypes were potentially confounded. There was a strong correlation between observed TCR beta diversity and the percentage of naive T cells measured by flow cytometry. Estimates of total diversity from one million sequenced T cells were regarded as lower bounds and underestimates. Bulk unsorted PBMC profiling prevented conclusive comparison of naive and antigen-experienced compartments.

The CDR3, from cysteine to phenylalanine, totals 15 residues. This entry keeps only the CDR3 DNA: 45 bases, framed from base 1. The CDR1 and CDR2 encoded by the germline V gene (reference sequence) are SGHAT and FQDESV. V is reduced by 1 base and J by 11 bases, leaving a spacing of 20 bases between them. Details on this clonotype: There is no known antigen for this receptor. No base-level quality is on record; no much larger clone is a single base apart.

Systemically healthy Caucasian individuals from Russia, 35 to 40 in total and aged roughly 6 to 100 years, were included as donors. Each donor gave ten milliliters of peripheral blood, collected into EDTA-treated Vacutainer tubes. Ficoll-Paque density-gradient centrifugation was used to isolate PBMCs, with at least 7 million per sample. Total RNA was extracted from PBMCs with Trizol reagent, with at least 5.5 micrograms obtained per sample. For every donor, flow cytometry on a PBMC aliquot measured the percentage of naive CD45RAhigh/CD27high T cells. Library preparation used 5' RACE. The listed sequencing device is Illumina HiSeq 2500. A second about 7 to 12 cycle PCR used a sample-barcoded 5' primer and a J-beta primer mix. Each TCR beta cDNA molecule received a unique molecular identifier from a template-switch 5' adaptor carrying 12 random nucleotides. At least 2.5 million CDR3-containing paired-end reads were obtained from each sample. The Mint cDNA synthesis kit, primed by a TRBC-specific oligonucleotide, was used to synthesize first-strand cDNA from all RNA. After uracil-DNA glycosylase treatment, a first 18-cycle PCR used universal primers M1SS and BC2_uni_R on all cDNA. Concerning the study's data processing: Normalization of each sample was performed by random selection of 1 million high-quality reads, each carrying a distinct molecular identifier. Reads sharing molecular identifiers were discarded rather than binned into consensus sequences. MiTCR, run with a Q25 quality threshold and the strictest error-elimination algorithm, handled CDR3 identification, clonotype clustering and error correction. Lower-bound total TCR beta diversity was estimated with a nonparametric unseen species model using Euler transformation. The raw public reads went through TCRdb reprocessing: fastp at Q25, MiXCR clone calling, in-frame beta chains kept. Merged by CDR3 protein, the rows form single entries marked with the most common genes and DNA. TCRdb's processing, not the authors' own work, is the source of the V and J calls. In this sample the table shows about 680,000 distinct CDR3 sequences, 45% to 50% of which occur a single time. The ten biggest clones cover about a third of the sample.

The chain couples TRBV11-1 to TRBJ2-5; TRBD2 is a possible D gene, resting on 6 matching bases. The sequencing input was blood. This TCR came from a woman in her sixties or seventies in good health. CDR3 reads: CASSLGGDFGGEQYF. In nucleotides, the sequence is TGTGCCAGCAGCTTAGGGGGGGACTTCGGAGGTGAGCAGTACTTC.